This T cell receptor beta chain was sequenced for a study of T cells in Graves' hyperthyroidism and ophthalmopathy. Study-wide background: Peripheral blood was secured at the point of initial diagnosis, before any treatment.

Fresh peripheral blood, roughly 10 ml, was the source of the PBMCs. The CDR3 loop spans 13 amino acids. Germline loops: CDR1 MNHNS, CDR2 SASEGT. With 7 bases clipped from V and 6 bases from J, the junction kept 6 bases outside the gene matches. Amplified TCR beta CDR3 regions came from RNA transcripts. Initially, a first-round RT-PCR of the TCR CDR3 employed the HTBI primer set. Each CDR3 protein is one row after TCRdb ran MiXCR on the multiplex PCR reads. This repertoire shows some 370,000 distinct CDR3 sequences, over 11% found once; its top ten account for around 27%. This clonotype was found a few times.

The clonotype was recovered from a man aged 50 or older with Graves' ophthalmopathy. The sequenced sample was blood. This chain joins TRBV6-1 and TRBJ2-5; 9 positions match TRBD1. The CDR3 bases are TGTGCCAGCATGGTGACAGGGGGGAAGACCCAGTACTTC. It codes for CASMVTGGKTQYF.